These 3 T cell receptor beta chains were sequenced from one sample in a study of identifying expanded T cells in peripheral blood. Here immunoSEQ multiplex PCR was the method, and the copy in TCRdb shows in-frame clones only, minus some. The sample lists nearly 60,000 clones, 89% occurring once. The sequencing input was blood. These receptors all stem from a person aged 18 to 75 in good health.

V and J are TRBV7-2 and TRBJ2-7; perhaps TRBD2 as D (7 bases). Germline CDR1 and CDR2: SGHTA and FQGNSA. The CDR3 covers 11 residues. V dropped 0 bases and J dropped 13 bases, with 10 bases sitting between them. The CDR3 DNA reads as TGTGCCAGCAGCTTAGCGGGGGGGCTATACTTC. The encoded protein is CASSLAGGLYF.

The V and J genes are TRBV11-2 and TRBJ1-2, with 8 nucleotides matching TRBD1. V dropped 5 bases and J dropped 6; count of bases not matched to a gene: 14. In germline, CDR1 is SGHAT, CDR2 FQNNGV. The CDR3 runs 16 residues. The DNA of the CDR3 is TGTGCCAGCAGCCAGGGGCCGGGTCACAGGGGGGATGGCTACACCTTC. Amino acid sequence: CASSQGPGHRGDGYTF.

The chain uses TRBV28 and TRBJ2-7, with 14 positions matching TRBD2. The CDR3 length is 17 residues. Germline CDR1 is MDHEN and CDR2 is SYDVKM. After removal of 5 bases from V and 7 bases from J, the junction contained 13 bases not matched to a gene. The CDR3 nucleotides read TGTGCCAGCAGTCCGACCGGGACTAGCGGGGGACAAGGGGAGCAGTACTTC. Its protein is CASSPTGTSGGQGEQYF. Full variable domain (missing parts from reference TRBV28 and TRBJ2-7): DVKVTQSSRYLVKRTGEKVFLECVQDMDHENMFWYRQDPGLGLRLIYFSYDVKMKEKGDIPEGYSVSREKKERFSLILESASTNQTSMYLCASSPTGTSGGQGEQYFGPGTRLTVT.